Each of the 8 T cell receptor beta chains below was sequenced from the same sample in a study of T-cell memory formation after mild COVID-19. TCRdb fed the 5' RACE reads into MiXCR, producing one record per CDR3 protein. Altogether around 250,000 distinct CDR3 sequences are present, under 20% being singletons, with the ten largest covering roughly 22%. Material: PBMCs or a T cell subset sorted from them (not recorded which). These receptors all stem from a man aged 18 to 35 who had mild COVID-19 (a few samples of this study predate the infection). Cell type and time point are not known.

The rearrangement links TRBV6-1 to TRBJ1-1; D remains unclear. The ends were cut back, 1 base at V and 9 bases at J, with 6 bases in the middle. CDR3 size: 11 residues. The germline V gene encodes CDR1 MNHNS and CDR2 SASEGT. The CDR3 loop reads CASSEGGKAFF. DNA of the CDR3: TGTGCCAGCAGTGAAGGTGGGAAAGCTTTCTTT.

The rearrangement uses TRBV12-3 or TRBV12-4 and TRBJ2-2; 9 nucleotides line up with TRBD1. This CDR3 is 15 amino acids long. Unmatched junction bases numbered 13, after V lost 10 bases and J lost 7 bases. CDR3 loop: CATEGGQGSGGELFF. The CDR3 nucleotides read TGTGCCACAGAGGGGGGACAGGGTTCCGGCGGGGAGCTGTTTTTT.

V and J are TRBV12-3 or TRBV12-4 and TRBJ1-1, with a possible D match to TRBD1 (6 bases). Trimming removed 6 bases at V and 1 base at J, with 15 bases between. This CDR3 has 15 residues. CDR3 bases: TGTGCCAGCAGCGAACTTACAGGGTCGAACACTGAAGCTTTCTTT. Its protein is CASSELTGSNTEAFF.

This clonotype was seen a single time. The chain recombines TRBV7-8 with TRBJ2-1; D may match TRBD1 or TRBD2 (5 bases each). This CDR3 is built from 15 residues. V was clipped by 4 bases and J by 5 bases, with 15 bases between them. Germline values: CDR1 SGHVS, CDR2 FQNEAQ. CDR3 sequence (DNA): TGTGCCAGCAGCTCGGGACCCACCCCCAACAATGAGCAGTTCTTC. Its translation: CASSSGPTPNNEQFF.

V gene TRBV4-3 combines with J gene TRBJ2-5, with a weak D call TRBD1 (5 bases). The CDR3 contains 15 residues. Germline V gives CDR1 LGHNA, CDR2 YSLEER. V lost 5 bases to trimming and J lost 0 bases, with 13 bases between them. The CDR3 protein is CASSSGPRYQETQYF. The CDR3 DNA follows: TGCGCCAGCAGCTCAGGGCCCCGGTACCAAGAGACCCAGTACTTC.

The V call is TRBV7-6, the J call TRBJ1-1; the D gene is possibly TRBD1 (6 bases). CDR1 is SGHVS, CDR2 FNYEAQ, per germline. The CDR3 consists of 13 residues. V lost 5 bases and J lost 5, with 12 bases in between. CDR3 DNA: TGTGCCAGCAGCGCGGGACATTCAACTGAAGCTTTCTTT. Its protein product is CASSAGHSTEAFF.

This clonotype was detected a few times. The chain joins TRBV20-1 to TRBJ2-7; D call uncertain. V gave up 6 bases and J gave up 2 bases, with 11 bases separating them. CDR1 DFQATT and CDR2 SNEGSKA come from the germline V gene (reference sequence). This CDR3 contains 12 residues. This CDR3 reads CSASDGAYEQYF. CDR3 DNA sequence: TGCAGTGCCAGCGACGGAGCCTACGAGCAGTACTTC.

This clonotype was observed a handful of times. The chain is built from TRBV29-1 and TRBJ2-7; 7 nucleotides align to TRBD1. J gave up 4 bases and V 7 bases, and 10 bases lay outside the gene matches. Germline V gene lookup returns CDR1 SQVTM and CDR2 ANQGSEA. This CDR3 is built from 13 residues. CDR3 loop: CSEGTDTPYEQYV. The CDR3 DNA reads TGCAGCGAGGGGACAGACACCCCGTACGAGCAGTACGTC.